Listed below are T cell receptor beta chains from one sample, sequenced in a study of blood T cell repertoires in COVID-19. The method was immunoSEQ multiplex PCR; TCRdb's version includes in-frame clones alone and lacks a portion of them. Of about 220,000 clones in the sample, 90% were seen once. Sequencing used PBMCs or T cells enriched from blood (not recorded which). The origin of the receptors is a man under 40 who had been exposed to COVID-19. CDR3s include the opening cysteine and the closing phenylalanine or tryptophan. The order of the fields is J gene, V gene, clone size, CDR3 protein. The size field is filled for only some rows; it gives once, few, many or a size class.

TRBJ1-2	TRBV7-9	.	CASSGIRDRKGYTF
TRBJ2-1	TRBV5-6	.	CASSLYSGVDEQFF
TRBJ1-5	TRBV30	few	CAWRKTGASNQPQHF
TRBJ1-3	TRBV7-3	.	CASSPTVGGNTIYF
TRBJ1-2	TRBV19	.	CASSIDFGIGYGYTF
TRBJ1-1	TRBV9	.	CASSVAWDRGQTEAFF
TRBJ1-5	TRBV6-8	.	CASSPRTADQPQHF
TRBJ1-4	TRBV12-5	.	CASGLALTSPNEKLFF
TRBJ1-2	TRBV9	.	CASSVLPGGGYTF
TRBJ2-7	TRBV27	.	CASSSLLAGGLYEQYF
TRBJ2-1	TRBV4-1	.	CASSPRQGLNEQFF